Described below is a single T cell receptor (beta chain) sequence and its context. Its antigen is as yet unknown. With 60 Vbeta and 13 Jbeta primers, the PCR was carried out. Measured with immunoSEQ multiplex PCR; TCRdb has only the in-frame clones, and not every one. The table shows 150,000 to 200,000 clones, with roughly 74% occurring only once. This entry comes from a study of cytomegalovirus exposure and HLA in healthy donors. Whole-study results and caveats: The authors later found TCR association rates varying by HLA locus, with DRB1 most and HLA-C fewest. Most likely, a cluster of highly shared sequence variants arose as a sequencing artifact. The study found most TCR sequences rare, yet found some public TCRs in many donors.

The length of the CDR3 is 15 residues. The germline V and J ends were trimmed by 2 bases and 7 bases, with 18 bases remaining between them. Germline V lookup: CDR1 SGHTA, CDR2 FQGTGA. What was sequenced was PBMCs. The genes are TRBV7-3 and TRBJ2-7; possible D gene TRBD2, 7 bases. The sequence was obtained from a middle-aged woman in good health and CMV-seropositive. The CDR3 here is CASSLLGGALGEQYF. CDR3 bases: TGTGCCAGCAGCTTATTGGGGGGGGCTTTAGGGGAGCAGTACTTC.